These T cell receptor beta chains were read from a single sample in a study of T cell repertoires in cytomegalovirus infection. These receptors lack a known antigen. Each CDR3 protein gets one entry after TCRdb re-called the reads with MiXCR. The sample has roughly 920,000 distinct CDR3 sequences, 30% to 40% seen once. This specimen was cultured CD8+ T cells from PBMCs, taken from culture after CMV antigen stimulation. These TCRs come from a human donor in good health (CMV status not recorded). Some clones in this sample may be carry-over from other donors' samples. Each CDR3 is given with its conserved first and last residue. D genes are given only for firm matches. Clone size is given for some rows only: seen once, a few or many times, or a class if the clone is expanded.

TRBV7-9,TRBD1,few,TRBJ1-4,CASSPTGSNEKLFF,TGTGCCAGCAGCCCGACAGGGAGTAATGAAAAACTGTTTTTT
TRBV7-9,.,.,TRBJ2-1,CASSFLQEQFF,TGTGCCAGCAGCTTCCTTCAGGAGCAGTTCTTC
TRBV7-9,TRBD1,many,TRBJ1-4,CASSQTGGNEKLFF,TGTGCCAGCAGCCAGACAGGGGGGAATGAAAAACTGTTTTTT
TRBV7-2,.,many,TRBJ1-2,CASSYLVENYGYTF,TGTGCCAGCAGCTACCTCGTGGAGAACTATGGCTACACCTTC
TRBV7-3,TRBD1,.,TRBJ1-4,CASSLARGPDEKLFF,TGTGCCAGCAGCTTAGCCAGGGGGCCCGATGAAAAACTGTTTTTT
TRBV7-9,TRBD2,many,TRBJ2-1,CASRSSGGTQFF,TGTGCCAGCAGGTCTAGCGGGGGGACACAGTTCTTC
TRBV27,.,few,TRBJ1-2,CASSQRPELNYGYTF,TGTGCCAGCAGTCAACGACCGGAACTAAACTATGGCTACACCTTC
TRBV4-1,.,.,TRBJ2-3,CASSQELGTDTQYF,TGCGCCAGCAGCCAAGAATTGGGGACAGATACGCAGTATTTT
TRBV7-3,.,.,TRBJ2-6,CASSLWGAGANVLTF,TGTGCCAGCAGCTTGTGGGGGGCTGGGGCCAACGTCCTGACTTTC
TRBV7-9,TRBD1,many,TRBJ2-5,CASSYDRGAETQYF,TGTGCCAGCAGCTACGACAGGGGAGCGGAGACCCAGTACTTC
TRBV12-3/TRBV12-4,TRBD1,many,TRBJ1-2,CASSPSAGGYGYTF,TGTGCCAGCAGTCCATCGGCAGGGGGGTATGGCTACACCTTC
TRBV7-9,.,.,TRBJ2-4,CASSSGEGNIQYF,TGTGCCAGCAGCTCGGGGGAAGGAAACATTCAGTACTTC
TRBV12-3/TRBV12-4,TRBD2,.,TRBJ2-5,CASSLSSGGALKPRETQYF,TGTGCCAGCAGTTTATCCAGCGGGGGGGCCCTGAAACCAAGAGAGACCCAGTACTTC
TRBV4-3,TRBD1,.,TRBJ2-4,CASSQRQGSKNIQYF,TGCGCCAGCAGCCAAAGACAGGGTAGCAAAAACATTCAGTACTTC
TRBV5-5,.,.,TRBJ2-5,CASSRLGDRHIQETQYF,TGTGCCAGCAGCCGGTTGGGAGACAGGCATATTCAAGAGACCCAGTACTTC
TRBV7-9,.,.,TRBJ1-4,CASSPQGRANEKLFF,TGTGCCAGCAGCCCACAGGGCAGGGCTAATGAAAAACTGTTTTTT
TRBV20-1,.,once,TRBJ1-2,CSAREAGRDYGYTF,TGCAGTGCTAGAGAGGCAGGGAGGGACTATGGCTACACCTTC
TRBV7-2,.,many,TRBJ1-2,CASRAGGYTF,TGTGCCTCCAGGGCTGGGGGCTACACCTTC
TRBV7-6,TRBD1,many,TRBJ2-7,CASSLETGVTYEQYF,TGTGCCAGCAGCTTAGAAACAGGGGTAACCTACGAGCAGTACTTC
TRBV7-6,.,many,TRBJ2-1,CASSLDRGSSYNEQFF,TGTGCCAGCAGCTTAGATAGGGGAAGCTCCTACAATGAGCAGTTCTTC
TRBV7-6,.,many,TRBJ1-5,CASSPLRGASNQPQHF,TGTGCCAGCAGCCCCCTGCGGGGAGCGAGCAATCAGCCCCAGCATTTT
TRBV7-3,.,.,TRBJ1-5,CTSSLGQSSWEDQPQHF,TGTACCAGCAGCTTAGGACAGTCTTCGTGGGAAGATCAGCCCCAGCATTTT
TRBV20-1,.,.,TRBJ2-1,CSARMASNEQFF,TGCAGTGCTAGAATGGCGTCGAATGAGCAGTTCTTC
TRBV4-1,.,few,TRBJ2-1,CASSQRMYSYNEQFF,TGCGCCAGCAGCCAGAGGATGTATTCCTACAATGAGCAGTTCTTC
TRBV19,.,.,TRBJ1-2,CASSIGILYGYTF,TGTGCCAGTAGTATCGGGATTCTCTATGGCTACACCTTC